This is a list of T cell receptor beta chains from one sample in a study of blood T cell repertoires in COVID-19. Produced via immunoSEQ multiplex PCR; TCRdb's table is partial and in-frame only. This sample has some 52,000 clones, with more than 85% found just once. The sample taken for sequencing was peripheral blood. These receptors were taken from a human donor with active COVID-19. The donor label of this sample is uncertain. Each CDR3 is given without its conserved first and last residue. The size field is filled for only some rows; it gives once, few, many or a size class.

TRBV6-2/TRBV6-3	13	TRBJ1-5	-	ASSSEGIPNQPQH
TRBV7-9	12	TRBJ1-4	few	ASSPGQGREKLF
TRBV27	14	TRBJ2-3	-	ASSHASGLNTDTQY
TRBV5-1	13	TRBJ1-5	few	ASSLATGIDQPQH
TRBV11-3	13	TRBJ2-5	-	ASSLATGLKETQY
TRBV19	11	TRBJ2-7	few	ASSTDRDLPRY
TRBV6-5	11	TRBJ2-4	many	ASSYHSGDIQY
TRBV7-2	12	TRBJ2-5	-	ASSPNQGAETQY
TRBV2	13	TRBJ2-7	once	ASSEGTGPPYEQY
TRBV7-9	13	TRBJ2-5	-	ASSHRDSLKETQY
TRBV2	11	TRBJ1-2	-	ASNWGGDYGYT
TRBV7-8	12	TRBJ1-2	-	ASSLDAVNYGYT
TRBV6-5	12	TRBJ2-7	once	ASGQREGPYEQY
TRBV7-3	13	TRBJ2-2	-	ASSSRIGGTGELF
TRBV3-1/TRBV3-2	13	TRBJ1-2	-	ASSRSEGASYGYT
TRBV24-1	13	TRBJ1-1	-	ATSGGTDTNTEAF
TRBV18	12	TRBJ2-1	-	ASSPQTGYNEQF
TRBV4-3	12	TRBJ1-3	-	ASSQGKGANTIY
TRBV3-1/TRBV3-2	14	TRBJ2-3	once	ASSQVSGGAKDTQY
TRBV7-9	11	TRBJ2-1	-	ASRGGLVNEQF
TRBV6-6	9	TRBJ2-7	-	ASSPGQEQY
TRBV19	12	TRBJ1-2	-	ASSRTRDSYGYT
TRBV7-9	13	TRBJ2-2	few	ASSLEGGGTGELF
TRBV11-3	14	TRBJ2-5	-	ASSLEGGMEGETQY
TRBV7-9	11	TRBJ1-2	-	ASSPTGLGGYT
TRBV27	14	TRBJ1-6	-	ASSLSGAAYNSPLH
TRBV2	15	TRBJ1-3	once	ASSESKGLLSGNTIY
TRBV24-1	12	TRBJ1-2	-	ATSDQQGVRGYT
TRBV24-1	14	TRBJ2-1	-	ATSEGTSGGYNEQF
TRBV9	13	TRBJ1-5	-	ASSAQTGVGQPQH
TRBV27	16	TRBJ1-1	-	ASSLYRSLRSGLTEAF
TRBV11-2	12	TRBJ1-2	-	ATTRGWEDYGYT
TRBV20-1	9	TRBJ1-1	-	SARGGILAF
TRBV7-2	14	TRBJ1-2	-	ASSFSDLGGYYGYT
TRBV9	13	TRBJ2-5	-	ASSPSHGGRETQY
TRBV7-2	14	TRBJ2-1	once	ASSPRMGTGDNEQF
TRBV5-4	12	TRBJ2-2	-	ASSLGGPPEELF
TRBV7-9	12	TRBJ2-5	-	ASSLAGVQETQY
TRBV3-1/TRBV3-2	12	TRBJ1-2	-	ASSLGQGGYGYT
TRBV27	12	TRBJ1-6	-	ASSSTTYNSPLH
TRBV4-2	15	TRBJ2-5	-	ASSHGTSAHYQETQY
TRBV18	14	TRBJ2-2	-	ASSPSSRGNTGELF
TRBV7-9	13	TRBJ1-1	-	ASSLVARGPTEAF
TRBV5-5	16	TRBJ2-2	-	ASRPALSGQDSTGELF
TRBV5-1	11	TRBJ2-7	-	ASRRTGANEQY
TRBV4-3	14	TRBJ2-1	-	ASSQKAGGFYNEQF
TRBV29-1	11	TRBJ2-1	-	SVEKGQPNEQF
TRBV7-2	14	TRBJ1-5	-	ASSLYRGQEEQPQH
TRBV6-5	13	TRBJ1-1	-	ASSYRSRVGSEAF
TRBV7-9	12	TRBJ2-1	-	ASSLGTGGFEQF
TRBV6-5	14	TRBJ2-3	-	ASSYSSGGGRDTQY
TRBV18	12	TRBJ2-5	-	ASSPPSLQETQY
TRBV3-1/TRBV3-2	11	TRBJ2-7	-	ASSQVYVAEQY
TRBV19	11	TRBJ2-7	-	ASSQGRGYEQY
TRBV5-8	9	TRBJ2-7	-	ASSRTREQY
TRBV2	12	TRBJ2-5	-	ASRGEQGVGTQY
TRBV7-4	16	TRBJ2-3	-	ASSLASSGGPGTDTQY